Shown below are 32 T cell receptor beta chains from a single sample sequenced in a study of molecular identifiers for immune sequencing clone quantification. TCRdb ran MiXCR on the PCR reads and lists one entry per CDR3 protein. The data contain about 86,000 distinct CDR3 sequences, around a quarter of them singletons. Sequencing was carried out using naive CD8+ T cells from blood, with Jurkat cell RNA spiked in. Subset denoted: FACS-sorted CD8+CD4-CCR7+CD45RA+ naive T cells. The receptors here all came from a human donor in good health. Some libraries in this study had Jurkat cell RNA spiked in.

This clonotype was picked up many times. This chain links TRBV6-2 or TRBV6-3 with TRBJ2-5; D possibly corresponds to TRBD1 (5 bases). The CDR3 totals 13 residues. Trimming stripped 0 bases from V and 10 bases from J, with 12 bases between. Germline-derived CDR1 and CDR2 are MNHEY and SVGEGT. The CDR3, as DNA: TGTGCCAGCAGTTACTCAGGCCAGGGCTACCAGTACTTC. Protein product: CASSYSGQGYQYF.

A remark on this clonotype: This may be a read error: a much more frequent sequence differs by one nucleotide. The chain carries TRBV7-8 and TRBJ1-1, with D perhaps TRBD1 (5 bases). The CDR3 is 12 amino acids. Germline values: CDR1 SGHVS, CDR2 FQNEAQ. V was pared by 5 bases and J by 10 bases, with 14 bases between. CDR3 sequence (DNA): TGTGCCAGCAGCCGAGGGGACCCTGGAGCTTTCTTT. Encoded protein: CASSRGDPGAFF.

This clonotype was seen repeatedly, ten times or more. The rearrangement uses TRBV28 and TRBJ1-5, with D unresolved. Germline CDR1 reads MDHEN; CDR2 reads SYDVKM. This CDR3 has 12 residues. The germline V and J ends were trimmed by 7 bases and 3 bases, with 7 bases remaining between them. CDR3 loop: CASNQNNQPQHF. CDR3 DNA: TGTGCCAGCAACCAGAACAATCAGCCCCAGCATTTT.

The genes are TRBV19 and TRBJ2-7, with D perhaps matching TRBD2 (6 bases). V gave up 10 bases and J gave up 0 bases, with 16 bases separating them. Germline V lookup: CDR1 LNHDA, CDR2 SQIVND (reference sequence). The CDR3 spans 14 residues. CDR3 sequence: CATTDAGSSYEQYF. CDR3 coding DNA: TGTGCCACCACTGACGCGGGAAGCTCCTACGAGCAGTACTTC.

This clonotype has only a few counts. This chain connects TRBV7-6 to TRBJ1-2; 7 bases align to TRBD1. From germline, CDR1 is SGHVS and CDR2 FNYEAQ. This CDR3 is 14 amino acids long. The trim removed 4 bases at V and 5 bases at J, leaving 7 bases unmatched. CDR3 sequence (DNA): TGTGCCAGCAGCTCCCGGGACAGTGAATATGGCTACACCTTC. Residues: CASSSRDSEYGYTF. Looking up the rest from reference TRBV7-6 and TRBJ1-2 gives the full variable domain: GAGVSQSPRYKVTKRGQDVALRCDPISGHVSLYWYRQALGQGPEFLTYFNYEAQQDKSGLPNDRFSAERPEGSISTLTIQRTEQRDSAMYRCASSSRDSEYGYTFGSGTRLTVV.

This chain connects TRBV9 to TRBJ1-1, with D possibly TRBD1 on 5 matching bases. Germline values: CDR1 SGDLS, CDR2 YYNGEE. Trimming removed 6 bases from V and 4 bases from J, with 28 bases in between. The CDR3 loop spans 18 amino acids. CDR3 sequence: CASTQGTGGRSQTTEAFF. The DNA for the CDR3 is TGTGCCAGCACCCAAGGGACGGGGGGACGTTCCCAAACCACTGAAGCTTTCTTT.

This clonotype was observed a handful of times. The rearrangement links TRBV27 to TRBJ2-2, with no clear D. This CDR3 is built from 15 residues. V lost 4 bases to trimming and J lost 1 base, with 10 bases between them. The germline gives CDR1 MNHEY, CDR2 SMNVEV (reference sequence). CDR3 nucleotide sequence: TGTGCCAGCAGTTCCTGGACGGTGAACACCGGGGAGCTGTTTTTT. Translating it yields CASSSWTVNTGELFF.

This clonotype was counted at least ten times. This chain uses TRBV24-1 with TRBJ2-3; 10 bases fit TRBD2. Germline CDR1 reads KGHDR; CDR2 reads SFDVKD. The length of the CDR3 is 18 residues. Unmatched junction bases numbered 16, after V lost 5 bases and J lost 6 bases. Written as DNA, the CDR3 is TGTGCCACCAGTGGAACCTCCCTAGCGGGGGCCTCAGAGGATACGCAGTATTTT. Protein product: CATSGTSLAGASEDTQYF.

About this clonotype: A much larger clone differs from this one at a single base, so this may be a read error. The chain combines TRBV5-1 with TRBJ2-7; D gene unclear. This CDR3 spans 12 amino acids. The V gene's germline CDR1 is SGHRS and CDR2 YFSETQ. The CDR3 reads CASGLDAYEQYF. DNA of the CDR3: TGCGCCAGCGGCTTGGACGCCTACGAGCAGTACTTC. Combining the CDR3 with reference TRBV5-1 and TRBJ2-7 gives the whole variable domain KAGVTQTPRYLIKTRGQQVTLSCSPISGHRSVSWYQQTPGQGLQFLFEYFSETQRNKGNFPGRFSGRQFSNSRSEMNVSTLELGDSALYLCASGLDAYEQYFGPGTRLTVT.

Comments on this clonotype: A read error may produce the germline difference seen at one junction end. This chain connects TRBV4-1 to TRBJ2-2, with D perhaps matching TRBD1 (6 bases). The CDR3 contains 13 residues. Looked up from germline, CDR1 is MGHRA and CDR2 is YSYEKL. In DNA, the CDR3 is TGCGCCAGCAGGGACAGAAACACCGGGGAGCCGTTTTTT. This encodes CASRDRNTGEPFF.

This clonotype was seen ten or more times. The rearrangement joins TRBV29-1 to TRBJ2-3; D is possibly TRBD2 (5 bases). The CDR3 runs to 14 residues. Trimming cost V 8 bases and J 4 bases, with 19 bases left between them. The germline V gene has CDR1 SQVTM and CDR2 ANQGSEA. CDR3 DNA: TGCAGCCTGCTGGAGACTATCGTCCCAGATACGCAGTATTTT. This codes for CSLLETIVPDTQYF.

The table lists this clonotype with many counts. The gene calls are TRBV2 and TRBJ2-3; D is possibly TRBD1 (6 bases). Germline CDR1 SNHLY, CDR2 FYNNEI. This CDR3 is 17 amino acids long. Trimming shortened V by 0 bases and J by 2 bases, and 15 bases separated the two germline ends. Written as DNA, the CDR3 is TGTGCCAGCAGTGAAGCGCTCGACAGGCCTAACACAGATACGCAGTATTTT. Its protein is CASSEALDRPNTDTQYF.

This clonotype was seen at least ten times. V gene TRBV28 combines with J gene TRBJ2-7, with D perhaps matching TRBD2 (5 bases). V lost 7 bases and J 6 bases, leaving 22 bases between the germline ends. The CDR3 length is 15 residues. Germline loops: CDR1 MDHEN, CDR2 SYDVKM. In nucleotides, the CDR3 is TGTGCCAGCACCCTACGACTCAGGACGGGGAGCGAGCAGTACTTC. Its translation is CASTLRLRTGSEQYF.

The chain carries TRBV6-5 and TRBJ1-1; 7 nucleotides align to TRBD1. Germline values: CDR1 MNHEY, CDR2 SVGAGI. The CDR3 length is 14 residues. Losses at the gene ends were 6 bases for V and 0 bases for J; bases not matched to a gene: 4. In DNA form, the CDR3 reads TGTGCCAGCAGAACAGGGGACTTGAACACTGAAGCTTTCTTT. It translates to CASRTGDLNTEAFF.

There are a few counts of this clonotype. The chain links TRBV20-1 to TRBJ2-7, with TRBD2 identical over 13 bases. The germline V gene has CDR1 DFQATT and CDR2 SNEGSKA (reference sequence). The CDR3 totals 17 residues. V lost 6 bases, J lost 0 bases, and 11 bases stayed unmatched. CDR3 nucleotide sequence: TGCAGTGCCCTACCGACTAGCGGGAGGTTTAGCTCCTACGAGCAGTACTTC. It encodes CSALPTSGRFSSYEQYF.

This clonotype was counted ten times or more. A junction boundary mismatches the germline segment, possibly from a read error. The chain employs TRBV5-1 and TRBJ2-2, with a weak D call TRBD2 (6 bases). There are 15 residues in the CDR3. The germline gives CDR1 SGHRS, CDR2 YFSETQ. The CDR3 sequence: CATSVGGGVTGELFF. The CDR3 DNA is TGCGCCACCAGCGTCGGCGGAGGGGTCACCGGGGAGCTGTTTTTT.

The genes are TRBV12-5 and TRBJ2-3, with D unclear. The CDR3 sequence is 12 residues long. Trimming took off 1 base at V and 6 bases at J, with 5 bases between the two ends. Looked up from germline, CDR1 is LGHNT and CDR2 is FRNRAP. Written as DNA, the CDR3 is TGTGCTAGTGGTTTGGAGGCGGATACGCAGTATTTT. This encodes CASGLEADTQYF. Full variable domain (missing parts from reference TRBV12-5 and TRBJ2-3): DARVTQTPRHKVTEMGQEVTMRCQPILGHNTVFWYRQTMMQGLELLAYFRNRAPLDDSGMPKDRFSAEMPDATLATLKIQPSEPRDSAVYFCASGLEADTQYFGPGTRLTVL.

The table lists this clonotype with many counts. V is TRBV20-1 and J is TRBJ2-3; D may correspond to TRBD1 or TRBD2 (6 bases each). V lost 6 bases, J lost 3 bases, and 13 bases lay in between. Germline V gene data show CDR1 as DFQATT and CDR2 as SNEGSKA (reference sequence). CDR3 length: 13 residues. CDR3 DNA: TGCAGTGCCCCCGGGGGACATACAGATACGCAGTATTTT. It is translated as CSAPGGHTDTQYF.

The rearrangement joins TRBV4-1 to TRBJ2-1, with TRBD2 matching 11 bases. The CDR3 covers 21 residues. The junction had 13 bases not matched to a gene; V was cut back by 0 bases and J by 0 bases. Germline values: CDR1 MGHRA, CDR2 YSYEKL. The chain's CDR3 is CASSQDRGVAGGFSSYNEQFF. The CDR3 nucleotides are TGCGCCAGCAGCCAAGATCGGGGGGTAGCGGGAGGGTTTAGCTCCTACAATGAGCAGTTCTTC.

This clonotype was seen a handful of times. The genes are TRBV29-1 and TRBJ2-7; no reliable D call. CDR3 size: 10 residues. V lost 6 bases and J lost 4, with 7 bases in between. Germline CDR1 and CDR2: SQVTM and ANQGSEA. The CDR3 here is CSVQTYEQYF. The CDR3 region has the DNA TGCAGCGTCCAAACGTACGAGCAGTACTTC.

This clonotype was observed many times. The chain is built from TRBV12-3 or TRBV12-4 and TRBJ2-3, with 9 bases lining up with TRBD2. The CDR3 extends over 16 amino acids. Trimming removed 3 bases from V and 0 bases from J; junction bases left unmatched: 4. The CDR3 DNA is TGTGCCAGCAGTTTTTTGCTAGCGGGGAGCACAGATACGCAGTATTTT. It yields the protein CASSFLLAGSTDTQYF.

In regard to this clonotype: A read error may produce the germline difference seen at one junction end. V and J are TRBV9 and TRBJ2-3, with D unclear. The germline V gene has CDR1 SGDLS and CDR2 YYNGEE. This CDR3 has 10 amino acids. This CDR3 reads CASSGDTLYF. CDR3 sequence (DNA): TGTGCCAGCAGCGGAGATACGCTGTATTTT.

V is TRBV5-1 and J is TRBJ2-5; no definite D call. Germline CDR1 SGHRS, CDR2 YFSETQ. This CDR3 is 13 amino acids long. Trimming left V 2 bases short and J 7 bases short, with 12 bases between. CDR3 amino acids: CASSLIAGGTQYF. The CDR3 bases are TGCGCCAGCAGCTTAATCGCCGGTGGGACCCAGTACTTC.

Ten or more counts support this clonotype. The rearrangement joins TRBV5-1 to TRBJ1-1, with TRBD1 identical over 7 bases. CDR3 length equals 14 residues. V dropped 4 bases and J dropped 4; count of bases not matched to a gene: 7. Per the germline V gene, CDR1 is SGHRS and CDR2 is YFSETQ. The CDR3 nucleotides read TGCGCCAGCAGCGTGACAGGGAGGAGCACTGAAGCTTTCTTT. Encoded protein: CASSVTGRSTEAFF.

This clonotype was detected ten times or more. The CDR3, as DNA: TGTGCCAGCAGCACTTGGGACAGTGGCACTGAAGCTTTCTTT. Protein: CASSTWDSGTEAFF. The rearrangement joins TRBV7-2 to TRBJ1-1, with TRBD1 matching 7 bases. Unmatched junction bases numbered 7, after V lost 5 bases and J lost 4 bases. This CDR3 comprises 14 residues. Germline CDR1 SGHTA, CDR2 FQGNSA.

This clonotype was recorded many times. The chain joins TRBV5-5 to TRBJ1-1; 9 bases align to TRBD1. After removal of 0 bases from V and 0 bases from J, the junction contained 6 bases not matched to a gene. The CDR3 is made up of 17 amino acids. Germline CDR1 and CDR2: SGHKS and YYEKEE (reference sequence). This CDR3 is CASSLVGQGPMNTEAFF. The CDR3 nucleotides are TGTGCCAGCAGCTTGGTGGGACAGGGCCCCATGAACACTGAAGCTTTCTTT.

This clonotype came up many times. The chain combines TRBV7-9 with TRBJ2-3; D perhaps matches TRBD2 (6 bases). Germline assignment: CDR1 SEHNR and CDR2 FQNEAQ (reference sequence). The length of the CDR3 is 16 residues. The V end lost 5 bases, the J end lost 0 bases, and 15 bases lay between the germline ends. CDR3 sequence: CASSPTTGGSTDTQYF. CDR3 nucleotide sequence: TGTGCCAGCAGCCCAACTACAGGAGGGAGCACAGATACGCAGTATTTT.

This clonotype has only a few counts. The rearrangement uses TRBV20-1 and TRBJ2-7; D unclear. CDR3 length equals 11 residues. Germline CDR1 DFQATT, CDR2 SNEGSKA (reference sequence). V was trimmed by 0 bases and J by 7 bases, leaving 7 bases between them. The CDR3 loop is CSARETREQYF. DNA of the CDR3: TGCAGTGCTAGAGAGACCAGGGAGCAGTACTTC.

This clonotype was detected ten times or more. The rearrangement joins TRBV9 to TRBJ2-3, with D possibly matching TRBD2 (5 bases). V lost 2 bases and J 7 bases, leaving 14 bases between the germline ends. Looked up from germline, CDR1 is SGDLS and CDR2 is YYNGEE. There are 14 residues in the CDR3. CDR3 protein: CASSVYAGRYTQYF. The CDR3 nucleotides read TGTGCCAGCAGCGTTTATGCGGGCCGTTATACGCAGTATTTT.

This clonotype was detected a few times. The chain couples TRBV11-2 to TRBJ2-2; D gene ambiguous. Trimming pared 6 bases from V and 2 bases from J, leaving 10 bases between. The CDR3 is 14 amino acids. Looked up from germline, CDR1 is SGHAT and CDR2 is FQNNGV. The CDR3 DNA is TGTGCCAGCAGTTATAGTACAAACACCGGGGAGCTGTTTTTT. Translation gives CASSYSTNTGELFF.

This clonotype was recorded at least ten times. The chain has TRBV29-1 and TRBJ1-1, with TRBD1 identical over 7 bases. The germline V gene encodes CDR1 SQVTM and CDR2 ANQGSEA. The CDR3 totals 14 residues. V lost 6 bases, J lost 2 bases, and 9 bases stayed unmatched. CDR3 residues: CSVAGQNLNTEAFF. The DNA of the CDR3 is TGCAGCGTCGCGGGACAGAATCTTAACACTGAAGCTTTCTTT.

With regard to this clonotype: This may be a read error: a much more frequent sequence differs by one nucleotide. CDR3 sequence: CASSYQGRRGYEQYF. CDR3 sequence (DNA): TGTGCCAGCAGTTATCAGGGCAGGAGGGGCTACGAGCAGTACTTC. The rearrangement links TRBV6-5 to TRBJ2-7, with D tentatively TRBD2 (6 bases). V was clipped by 3 bases and J by 3 bases, with 15 bases between them. CDR1 MNHEY and CDR2 SVGAGI come from the germline V gene. CDR3 length equals 15 residues.